This is a list of T cell receptor beta chains from one sample in a study of blood T cell repertoires in COVID-19. Sequencing was performed with immunoSEQ multiplex PCR; in TCRdb, only in-frame clones are kept and a portion is missing. The sample lists 55,000 to 80,000 clones; approximately 87% were seen once. Input material: peripheral blood. The origin of the receptors is a woman older than 75 with acute or convalescent COVID-19. Both conserved end residues are part of each CDR3. A D gene is named only where the DNA matches it firmly. Size tells how often a clone was seen (once, few, many) or the class of an expanded clone, and some rows leave it out.

TGCGCCAGCAGCCACCCCCCCGGGACAGATAATCAGCCCCAGCATTTT | CASSHPPGTDNQPQHF | TRBV10-1 | - | TRBD1 | TRBJ1-5
TGCGCCAGCAGCTCACAGGTAGCCCCGAACACTGAAGCTTTCTTT | CASSSQVAPNTEAFF | TRBV5-1 | once | - | TRBJ1-1
TGTGCCAGCAGCCTAAGTTCCACTAGCGGGATGTTAGAGTATTTT | CASSLSSTSGMLEYF | TRBV11-3 | - | TRBD2 | TRBJ2-3
TGTGCCAGCAGCTCAACAGGGAAATTTGGCTACACCTTC | CASSSTGKFGYTF | TRBV13 | - | - | TRBJ1-2
TGCAGCGTCGGGACGACAGGGGACTATGGCTACACCTTC | CSVGTTGDYGYTF | TRBV29-1 | - | TRBD1 | TRBJ1-2
TGTGCCAGCAGCCAGGAGGGGTTGGACACCGGGGAGCTGTTTTTT | CASSQEGLDTGELFF | TRBV5-5 | few | - | TRBJ2-2
TGTGCCACTGGACAGGGTCGGAGCGAGCAGTTCTTC | CATGQGRSEQFF | TRBV19 | - | TRBD1 | TRBJ2-1
TGTGCCACCAGTGACCCTGGGGCGGTTAAGCAAGAGACCCAGTACTTC | CATSDPGAVKQETQYF | TRBV24-1 | - | - | TRBJ2-5
TGTGCCAGCAGCTTAGTGTCGGGAGGGCTCGCAGATACGCAGTATTTT | CASSLVSGGLADTQYF | TRBV7-2 | - | TRBD2 | TRBJ2-3
TGTGCCAGCAGTAACAGGAAAACTAACTATGGCTACACCTTC | CASSNRKTNYGYTF | TRBV27 | - | - | TRBJ1-2
TGTGCCAGCCGTGACACTGGTATTTTGGCTGAAGCTTTCTTT | CASRDTGILAEAFF | TRBV27 | - | - | TRBJ1-1
TGTGCCAGTAGTAGGGGGGGGTTGGAGACCCAGTACTTC | CASSRGGLETQYF | TRBV19 | - | TRBD2 | TRBJ2-5
TGTGCCAGCAGCTCCGTCGGTCTGGGGGCAGGCACTGAAGCTTTCTTT | CASSSVGLGAGTEAFF | TRBV11-3 | - | - | TRBJ1-1
TGCGCCAGCAGCCTTACAGGGGATGGAAACACCATATATTTT | CASSLTGDGNTIYF | TRBV5-1 | - | TRBD1 | TRBJ1-3
TGTGCCAGCAGTTTTTCGGGTTCTGGCTACACCTTC | CASSFSGSGYTF | TRBV12-3/TRBV12-4 | - | - | TRBJ1-2
TGCGCCAGCAGTCGGAGCGGCTCGAGGCAGCCCCAGCATTTT | CASSRSGSRQPQHF | TRBV23-1 | - | - | TRBJ1-5
TGTGCCAGCTCACCGCGGGCCGGAGGAGGAGATACGCAGTATTTT | CASSPRAGGGDTQYF | TRBV18 | - | - | TRBJ2-3
TGTGCCAGCAGCTTGGACAGTGCCCAGGGAGGCTACACCTTC | CASSLDSAQGGYTF | TRBV11-1 | - | - | TRBJ1-2
TGCGCCAGCAGTGAGTCGCGACTAGCGGCAGATACGCAGTATTTT | CASSESRLAADTQYF | TRBV10-2 | once | TRBD2 | TRBJ2-3
TGCGCCAGCAGCCAAGATGTCCATGGACAGATGGCTAACTATGGCTACACCTTC | CASSQDVHGQMANYGYTF | TRBV4-1 | once | - | TRBJ1-2
TGCGCCAGCAGTAAGGGCGGAGGCTCTGGAAACACCATATATTTT | CASSKGGGSGNTIYF | TRBV5-1 | - | - | TRBJ1-3
TGTGCCAGCAGGTTATCACAGGGTGGCAATGAAAAACTGTTTTTT | CASRLSQGGNEKLFF | TRBV6-6 | - | - | TRBJ1-4
TGTGCCAGCAGCGGAGAACTGGATCAGCCCCAGCATTTT | CASSGELDQPQHF | TRBV2 | - | - | TRBJ1-5
TGTGCCAGCAGGACCGGGACTAGCGGGGGCATTGAGCAGTTCTTC | CASRTGTSGGIEQFF | TRBV2 | - | TRBD2 | TRBJ2-1
TGTGCCAGCAGCCAAGTCGCGCTCTCGGGGGTTTCGCGCTCACCCCTCCACTTT | CASSQVALSGVSRSPLHF | TRBV3-1/TRBV3-2 | - | - | TRBJ1-6
TGTGCCAGCAGCTTACTGACAGGGAACACTGAAGCTTTCTTT | CASSLLTGNTEAFF | TRBV5-8 | - | - | TRBJ1-1
TGTGCCTGGAGTCGAGAGAGCACTGAAGCTTTCTTT | CAWSRESTEAFF | TRBV30 | once | - | TRBJ1-1